The sequence of this TCR beta chain was determined in a study of beta chain features in type 1 diabetes. A remark on this clone: Antigen specificity is unknown.

Findings and limits, study-wide: Compared with healthy donors, patients appeared to share more similar naive, central memory and regulatory TCRB repertoires.

Expressed TCRB transcripts were sequenced because the isolated RNA had all been reverse transcribed beforehand. Naive, central memory and regulatory T cell samples produced a mean of about 4 million reads. Method: immunoSEQ multiplex PCR; TCRdb's copy keeps in-frame clones and lacks some. The table shows about 900,000 clones, with around a sixth occurring only once. This receptor was taken from a young woman in good health. Sequencing was performed on naive CD4+ T cells from blood.

CDR3: CASSREQYF. Here the CDR3 DNA reads TGTGCCAGCAGCCGTGAGCAGTACTTC. J is TRBJ2-7 and V is TRBV3-1 (or the pseudogene TRBV3-2); no clear D gene. Per germline, CDR1 LGHDT and CDR2 YNNKEL (reference sequence). CDR3 length: 9 residues. With 4 bases removed from V and 7 bases from J, the gap between germline ends came to 2 bases.